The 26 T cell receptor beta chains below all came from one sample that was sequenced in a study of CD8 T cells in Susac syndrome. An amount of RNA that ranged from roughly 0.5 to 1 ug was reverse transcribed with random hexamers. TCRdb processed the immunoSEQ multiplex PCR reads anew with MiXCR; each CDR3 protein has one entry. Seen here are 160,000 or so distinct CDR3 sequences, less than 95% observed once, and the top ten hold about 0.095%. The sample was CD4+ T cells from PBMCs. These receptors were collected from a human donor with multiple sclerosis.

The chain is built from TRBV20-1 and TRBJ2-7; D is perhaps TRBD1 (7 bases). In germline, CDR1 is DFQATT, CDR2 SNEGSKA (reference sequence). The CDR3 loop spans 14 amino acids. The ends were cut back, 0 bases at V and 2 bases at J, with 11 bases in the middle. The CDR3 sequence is CSARDPGGTYEQYF. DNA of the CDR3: TGCAGTGCTAGAGACCCAGGGGGGACCTACGAGCAGTACTTC.

The CDR3 nucleotides read TGTGCCAGTAGTATAGTCAGCTCGGTTTACAGCTCCTACAATGAGCAGTTCTTC. It encodes CASSIVSSVYSSYNEQFF. The chain joins TRBV19 to TRBJ2-1; no clear D. CDR1 is LNHDA, CDR2 SQIVND, per germline (reference sequence). The V and J ends lost 1 base and 0 bases respectively, with 16 bases between them. This CDR3 is 18 amino acids long.

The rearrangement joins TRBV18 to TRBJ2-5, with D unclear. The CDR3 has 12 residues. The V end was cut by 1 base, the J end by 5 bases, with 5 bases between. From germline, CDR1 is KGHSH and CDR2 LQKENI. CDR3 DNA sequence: TGTGCCAGCTCACCACGCGGCGAGACCCAGTACTTC. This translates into CASSPRGETQYF.

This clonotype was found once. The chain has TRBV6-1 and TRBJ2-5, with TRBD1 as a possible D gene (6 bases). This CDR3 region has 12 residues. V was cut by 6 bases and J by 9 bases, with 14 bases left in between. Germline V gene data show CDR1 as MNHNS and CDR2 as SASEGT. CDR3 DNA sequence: TGTGCCAGCAGACTGGACAGTCTAGCCCAGTACTTC. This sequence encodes CASRLDSLAQYF.

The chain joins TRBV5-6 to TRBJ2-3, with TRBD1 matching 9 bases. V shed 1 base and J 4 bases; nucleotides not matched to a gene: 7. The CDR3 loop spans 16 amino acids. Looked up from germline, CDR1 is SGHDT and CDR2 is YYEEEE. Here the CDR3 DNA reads TGTGCCAGCAGCTTGAGAGGGACAGGGTTCGCAGATACGCAGTATTTT. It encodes CASSLRGTGFADTQYF.

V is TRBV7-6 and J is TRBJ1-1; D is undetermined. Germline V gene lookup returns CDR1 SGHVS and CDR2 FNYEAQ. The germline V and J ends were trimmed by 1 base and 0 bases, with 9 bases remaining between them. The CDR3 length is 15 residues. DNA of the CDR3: TGTGCCAGCAGCTTAGGGGCGGGGATGAACACTGAAGCTTTCTTT. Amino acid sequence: CASSLGAGMNTEAFF.

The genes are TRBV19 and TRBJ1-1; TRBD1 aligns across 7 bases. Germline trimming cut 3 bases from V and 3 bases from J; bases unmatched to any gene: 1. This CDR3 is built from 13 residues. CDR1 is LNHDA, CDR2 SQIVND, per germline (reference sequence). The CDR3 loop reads CASSIQGDTEAFF. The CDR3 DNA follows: TGTGCCAGTAGTATCCAGGGGGACACTGAAGCTTTCTTT. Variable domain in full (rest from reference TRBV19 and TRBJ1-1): DGGITQSPKYLFRKEGQNVTLSCEQNLNHDAMYWYRQDPGQGLRLIYYSQIVNDFQKGDIAEGYSVSREKKESFPLTVTSAQKNPTAFYLCASSIQGDTEAFFGQGTRLTVV.

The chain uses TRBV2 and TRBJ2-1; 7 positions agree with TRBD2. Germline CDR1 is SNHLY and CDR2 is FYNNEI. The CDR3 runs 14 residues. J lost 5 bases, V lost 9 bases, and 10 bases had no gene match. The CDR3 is CASLGGLLNNEQFF. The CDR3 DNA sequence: TGTGCCAGTCTGGGGGGACTACTTAACAATGAGCAGTTCTTC. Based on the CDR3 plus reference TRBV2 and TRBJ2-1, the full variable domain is EPEVTQTPSHQVTQMGQEVILRCVPISNHLYFYWYRQILGQKVEFLVSFYNNEISEKSEIFDDQFSVERPDGSNFTLKIRSTKLEDSAMYFCASLGGLLNNEQFFGPGTRLTVL.

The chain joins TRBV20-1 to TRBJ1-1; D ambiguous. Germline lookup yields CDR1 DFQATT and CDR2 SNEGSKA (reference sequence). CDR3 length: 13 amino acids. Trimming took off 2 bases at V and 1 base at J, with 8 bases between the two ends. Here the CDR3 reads CSARNAGNTEAFF. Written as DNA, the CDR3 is TGCAGTGCTAGAAACGCAGGGAACACTGAAGCTTTCTTT.

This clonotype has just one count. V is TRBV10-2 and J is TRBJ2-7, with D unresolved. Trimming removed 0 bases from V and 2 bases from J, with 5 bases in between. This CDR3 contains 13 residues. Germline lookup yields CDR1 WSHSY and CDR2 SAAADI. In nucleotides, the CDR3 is TGCGCCAGCAGTGAGTCAGGAGCCTACGAGCAGTACTTC. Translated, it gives CASSESGAYEQYF.

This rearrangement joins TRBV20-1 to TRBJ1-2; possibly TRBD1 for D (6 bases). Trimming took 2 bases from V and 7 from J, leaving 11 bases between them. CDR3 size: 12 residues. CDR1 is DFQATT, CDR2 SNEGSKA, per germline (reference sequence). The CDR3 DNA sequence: TGCAGTGCTAGAATTGACAGGTTTGGCTACACCTTC. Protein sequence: CSARIDRFGYTF.

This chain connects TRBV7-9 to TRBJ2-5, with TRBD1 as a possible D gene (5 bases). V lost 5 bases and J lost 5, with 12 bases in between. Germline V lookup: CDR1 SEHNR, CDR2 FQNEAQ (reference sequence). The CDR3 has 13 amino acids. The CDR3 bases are TGTGCCAGCAGCCCGAAGGGGCCGGAGACCCAGTACTTC. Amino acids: CASSPKGPETQYF.

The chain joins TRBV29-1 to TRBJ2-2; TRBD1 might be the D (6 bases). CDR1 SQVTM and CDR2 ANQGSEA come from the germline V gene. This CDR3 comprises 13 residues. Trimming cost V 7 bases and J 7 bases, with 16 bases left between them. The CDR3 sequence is CSAQKQGHGELFF. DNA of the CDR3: TGCAGCGCCCAAAAACAGGGTCACGGGGAGCTGTTTTTT.

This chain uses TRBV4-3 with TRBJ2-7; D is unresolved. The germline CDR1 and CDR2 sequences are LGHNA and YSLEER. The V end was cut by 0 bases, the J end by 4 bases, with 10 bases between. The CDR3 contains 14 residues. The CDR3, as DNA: TGCGCCAGCAGCCAAGATTTACAGAATTACGAGCAGTACTTC. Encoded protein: CASSQDLQNYEQYF.

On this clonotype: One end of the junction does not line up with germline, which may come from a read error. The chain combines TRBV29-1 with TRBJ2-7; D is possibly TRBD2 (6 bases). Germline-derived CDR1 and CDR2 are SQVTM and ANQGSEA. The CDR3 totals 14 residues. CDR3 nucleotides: TGCAGCGCTGAACGTCCGGGACTTAGGGGCGAGCAGTACTTC. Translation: CSAERPGLRGEQYF.

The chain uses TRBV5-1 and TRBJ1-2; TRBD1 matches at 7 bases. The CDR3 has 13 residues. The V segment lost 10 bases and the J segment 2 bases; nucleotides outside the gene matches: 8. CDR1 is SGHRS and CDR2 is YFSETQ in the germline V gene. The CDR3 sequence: CASTEGANYGYTF. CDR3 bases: TGCGCCTCCACCGAGGGGGCCAACTATGGCTACACCTTC.

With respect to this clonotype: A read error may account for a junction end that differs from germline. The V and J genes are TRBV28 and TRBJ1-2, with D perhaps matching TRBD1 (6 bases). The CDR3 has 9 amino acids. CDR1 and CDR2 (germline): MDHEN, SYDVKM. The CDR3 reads CASNRAGGF. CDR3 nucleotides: TGTGCCAGCAACAGGGCCGGGGGCTTC.

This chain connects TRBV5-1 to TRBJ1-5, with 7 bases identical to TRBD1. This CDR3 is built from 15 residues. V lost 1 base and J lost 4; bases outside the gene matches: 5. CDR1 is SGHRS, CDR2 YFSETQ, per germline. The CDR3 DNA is TGCGCCAGCAGCTTGAAGACAGGGAGTAATCAGCCCCAGCATTTT. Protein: CASSLKTGSNQPQHF. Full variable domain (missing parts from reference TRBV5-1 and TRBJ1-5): KAGVTQTPRYLIKTRGQQVTLSCSPISGHRSVSWYQQTPGQGLQFLFEYFSETQRNKGNFPGRFSGRQFSNSRSEMNVSTLELGDSALYLCASSLKTGSNQPQHFGDGTRLSIL.

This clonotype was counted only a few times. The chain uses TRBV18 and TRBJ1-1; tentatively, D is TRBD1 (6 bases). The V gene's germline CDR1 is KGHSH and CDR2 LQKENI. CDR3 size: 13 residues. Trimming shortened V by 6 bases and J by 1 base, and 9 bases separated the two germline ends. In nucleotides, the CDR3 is TGTGCCAGCTCCCGGGGACAGAACACTGAAGCTTTCTTT. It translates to CASSRGQNTEAFF.

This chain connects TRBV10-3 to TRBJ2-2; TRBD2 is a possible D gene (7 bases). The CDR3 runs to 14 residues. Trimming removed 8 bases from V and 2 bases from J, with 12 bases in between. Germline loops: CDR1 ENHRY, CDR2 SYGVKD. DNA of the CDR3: TGTGCCATCCGGGGGGCAGCCAACACCGGGGAGCTGTTTTTT. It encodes CAIRGAANTGELFF.

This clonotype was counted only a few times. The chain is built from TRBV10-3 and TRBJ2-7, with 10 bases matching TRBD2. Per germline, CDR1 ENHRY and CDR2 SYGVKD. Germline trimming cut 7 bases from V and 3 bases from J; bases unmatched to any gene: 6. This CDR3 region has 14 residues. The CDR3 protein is CAITSEREGYEQYF. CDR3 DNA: TGTGCCATCACGAGCGAGCGGGAGGGCTACGAGCAGTACTTC.

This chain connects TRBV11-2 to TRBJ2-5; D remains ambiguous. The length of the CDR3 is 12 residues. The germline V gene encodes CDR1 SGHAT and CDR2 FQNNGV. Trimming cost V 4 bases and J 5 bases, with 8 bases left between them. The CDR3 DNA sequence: TGTGCCAGCAGCTATGGCAGGGAGACCCAGTACTTC. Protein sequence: CASSYGRETQYF.

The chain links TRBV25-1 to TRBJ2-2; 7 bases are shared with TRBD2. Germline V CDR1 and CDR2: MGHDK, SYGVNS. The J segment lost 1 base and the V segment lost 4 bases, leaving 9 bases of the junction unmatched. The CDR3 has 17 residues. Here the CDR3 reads CASSVTPGLKNTGELFF. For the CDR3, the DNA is TGTGCCAGCAGTGTAACTCCGGGACTAAAGAACACCGGGGAGCTGTTTTTT.

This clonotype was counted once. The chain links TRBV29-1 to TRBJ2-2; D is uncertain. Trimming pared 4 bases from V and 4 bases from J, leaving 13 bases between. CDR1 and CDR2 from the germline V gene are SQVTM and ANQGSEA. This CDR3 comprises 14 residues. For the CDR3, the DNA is TGCAGCGTTGTTGTGACACGAACCACCGGGGAGCTGTTTTTT. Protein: CSVVVTRTTGELFF.

CDR3 sequence: CASSTAWGLNTGELFF. The CDR3 DNA follows: TGTGCCAGCAGCACTGCTTGGGGGCTGAACACCGGGGAGCTGTTTTTT. The chain joins TRBV7-2 to TRBJ2-2; D is possibly TRBD1 (6 bases). V shed 5 bases and J shed 1 base, with 14 bases lying between them. CDR3 length equals 16 residues. Germline lookup yields CDR1 SGHTA and CDR2 FQGNSA.

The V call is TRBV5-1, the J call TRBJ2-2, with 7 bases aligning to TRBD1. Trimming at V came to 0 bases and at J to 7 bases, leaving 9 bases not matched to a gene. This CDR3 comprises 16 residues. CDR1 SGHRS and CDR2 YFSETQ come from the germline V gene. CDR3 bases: TGCGCCAGCAGCTTGGATGGGCACACAGGGGACGGGGAGCTGTTTTTT. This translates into CASSLDGHTGDGELFF.